This entry concerns a single TCR beta chain. Antigen specificity is unknown. Primers: 60 Vbeta forward and 13 Jbeta reverse. Authors' data handling: Later work found around 72 million unique TCR beta chains, with 9.5 million to 11 million shared. The protocol was immunoSEQ multiplex PCR, while the TCRdb copy is restricted to in-frame clones and leaves out a portion. V and J calls and clone size are given by that table; D and trimming were obtained from the DNA. The sample has approximately 140,000 clones, 82% seen once. The data were taken from a study of cytomegalovirus exposure and HLA in healthy donors. General study results and limits: In a later analysis, a missense DCLRE1C variant was linked to TCR beta V- and J-gene trimming. For presence/absence analyses, sequencing depth was assumed to be roughly uniform across donors. An analysis done earlier found most TCR beta V segments productive about 87% or about 30% of the time.

Germline lookup yields CDR1 LNHDA and CDR2 SQIVND (reference sequence). Trimming took off 3 bases at V and 10 bases at J, with 13 bases between the two ends. The CDR3 is 13 amino acids. Input material: PBMCs. The chain is built from TRBV19 and TRBJ2-1; D unclear. The sequence was obtained from a woman aged 40 to 55 in good health and CMV-seronegative. DNA for the CDR3: TGTGCCAGTAGTATGATGGTAGTCGGGGAGCAGTTCTTC. Amino acid sequence: CASSMMVVGEQFF.